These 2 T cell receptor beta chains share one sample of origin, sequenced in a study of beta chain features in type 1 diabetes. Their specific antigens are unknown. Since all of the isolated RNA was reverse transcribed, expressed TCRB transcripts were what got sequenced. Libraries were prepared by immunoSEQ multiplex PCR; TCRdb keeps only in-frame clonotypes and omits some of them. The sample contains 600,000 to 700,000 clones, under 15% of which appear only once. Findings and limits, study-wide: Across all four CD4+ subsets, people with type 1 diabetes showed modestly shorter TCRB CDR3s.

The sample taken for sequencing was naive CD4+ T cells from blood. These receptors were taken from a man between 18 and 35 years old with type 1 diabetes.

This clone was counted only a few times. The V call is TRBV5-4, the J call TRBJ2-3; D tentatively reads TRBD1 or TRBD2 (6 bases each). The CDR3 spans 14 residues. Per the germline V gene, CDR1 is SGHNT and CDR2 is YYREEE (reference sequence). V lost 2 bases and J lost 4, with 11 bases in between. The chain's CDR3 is CASSFWGAADTQYF. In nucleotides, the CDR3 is TGTGCCAGCAGCTTTTGGGGGGCAGCAGATACGCAGTATTTT.

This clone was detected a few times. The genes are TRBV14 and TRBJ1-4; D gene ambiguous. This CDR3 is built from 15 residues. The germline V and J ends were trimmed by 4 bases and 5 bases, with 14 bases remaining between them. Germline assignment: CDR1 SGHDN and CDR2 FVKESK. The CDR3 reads CASSPQRTANEKLFF. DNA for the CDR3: TGTGCCAGCAGCCCGCAGAGGACCGCAAATGAAAAACTGTTTTTT.